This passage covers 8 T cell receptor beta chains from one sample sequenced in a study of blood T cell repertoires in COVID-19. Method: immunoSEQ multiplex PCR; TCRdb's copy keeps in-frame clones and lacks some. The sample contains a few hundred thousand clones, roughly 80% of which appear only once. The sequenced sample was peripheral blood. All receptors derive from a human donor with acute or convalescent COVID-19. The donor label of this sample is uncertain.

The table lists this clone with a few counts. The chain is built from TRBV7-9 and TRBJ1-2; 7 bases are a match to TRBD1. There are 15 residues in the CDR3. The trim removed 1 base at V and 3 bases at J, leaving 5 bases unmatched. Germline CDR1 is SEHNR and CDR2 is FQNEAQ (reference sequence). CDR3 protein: CASSLGGTEYYGYTF. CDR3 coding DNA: TGTGCCAGCAGCTTAGGAGGGACAGAGTACTATGGCTACACCTTC. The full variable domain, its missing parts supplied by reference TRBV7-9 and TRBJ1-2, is DTGVSQNPRHKITKRGQNVTFRCDPISEHNRLYWYRQTLGQGPEFLTYFQNEAQLEKSRLLSDRFSAERPKGSFSTLEIQRTEQGDSAMYLCASSLGGTEYYGYTFGSGTRLTVV.

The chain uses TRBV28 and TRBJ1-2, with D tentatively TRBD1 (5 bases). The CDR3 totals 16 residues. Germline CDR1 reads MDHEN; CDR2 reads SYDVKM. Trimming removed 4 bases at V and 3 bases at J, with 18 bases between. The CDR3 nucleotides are TGTGCCAGCAGTTGGGGCAGGGCCTCCCTTCACTATGGCTACACCTTC. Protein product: CASSWGRASLHYGYTF.

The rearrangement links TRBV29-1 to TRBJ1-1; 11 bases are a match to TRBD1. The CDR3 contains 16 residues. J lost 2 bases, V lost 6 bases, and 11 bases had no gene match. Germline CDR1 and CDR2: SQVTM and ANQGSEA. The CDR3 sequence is CSVRLDRGRDNTEAFF. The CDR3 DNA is TGCAGCGTCCGACTGGACAGGGGGCGCGATAACACTGAAGCTTTCTTT.

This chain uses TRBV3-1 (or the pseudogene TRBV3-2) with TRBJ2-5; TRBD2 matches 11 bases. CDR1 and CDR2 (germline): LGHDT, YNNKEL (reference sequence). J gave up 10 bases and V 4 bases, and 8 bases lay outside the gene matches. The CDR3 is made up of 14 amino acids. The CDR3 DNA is TGTGCCAGCAGCCGTAAACTTAGCGGGGGGGACCAGTACTTC. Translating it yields CASSRKLSGGDQYF.

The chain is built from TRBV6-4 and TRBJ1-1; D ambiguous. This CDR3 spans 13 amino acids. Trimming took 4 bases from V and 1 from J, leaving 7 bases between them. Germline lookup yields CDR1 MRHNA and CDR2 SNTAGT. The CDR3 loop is CASSVEGNTEAFF. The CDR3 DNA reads TGTGCCAGCAGTGTCGAGGGGAACACTGAAGCTTTCTTT.

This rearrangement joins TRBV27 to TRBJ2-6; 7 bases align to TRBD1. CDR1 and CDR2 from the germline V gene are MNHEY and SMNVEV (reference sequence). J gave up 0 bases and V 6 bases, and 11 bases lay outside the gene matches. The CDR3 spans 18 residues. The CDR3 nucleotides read TGTGCCAGCAGCTACTTTCATGGGACAGTCTCTGGGGCCAACGTCCTGACTTTC. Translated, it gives CASSYFHGTVSGANVLTF.

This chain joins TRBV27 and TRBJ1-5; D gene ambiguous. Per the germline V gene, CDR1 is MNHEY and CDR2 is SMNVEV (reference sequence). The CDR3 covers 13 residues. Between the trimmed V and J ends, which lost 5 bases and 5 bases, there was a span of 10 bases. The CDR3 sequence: CASSPVRDQPQHF. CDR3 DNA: TGTGCCAGCAGTCCCGTACGAGATCAGCCCCAGCATTTT.

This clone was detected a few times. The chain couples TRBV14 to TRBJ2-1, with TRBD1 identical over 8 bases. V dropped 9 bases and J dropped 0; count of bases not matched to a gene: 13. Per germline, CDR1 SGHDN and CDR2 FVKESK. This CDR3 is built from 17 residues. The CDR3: CASTGAGGVSSYNEQFF. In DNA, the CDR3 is TGTGCCAGTACCGGGGCAGGGGGCGTGAGCTCCTACAATGAGCAGTTCTTC.